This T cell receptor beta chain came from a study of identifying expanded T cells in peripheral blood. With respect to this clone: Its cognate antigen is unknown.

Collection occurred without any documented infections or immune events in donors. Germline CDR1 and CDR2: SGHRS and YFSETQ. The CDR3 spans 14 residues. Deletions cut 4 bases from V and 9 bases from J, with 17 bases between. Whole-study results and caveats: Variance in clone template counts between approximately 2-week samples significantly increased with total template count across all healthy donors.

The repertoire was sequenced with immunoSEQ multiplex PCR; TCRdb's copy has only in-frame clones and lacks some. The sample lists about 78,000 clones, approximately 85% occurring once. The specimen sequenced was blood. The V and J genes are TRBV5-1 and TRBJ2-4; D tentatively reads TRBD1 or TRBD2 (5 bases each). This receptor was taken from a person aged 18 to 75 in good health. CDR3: CASSLGTDKGIQYF. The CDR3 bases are TGCGCCAGCAGCCTCGGGACGGATAAGGGCATTCAGTACTTC.